Shown below are 18 T cell receptor beta chains from a single sample sequenced in a study of shared clonotypes between healthy human individuals. Here immunoSEQ multiplex PCR was the method, and the copy in TCRdb shows in-frame clones only, minus some. Altogether about 1 million clones are present, approximately 78% being singletons, with the ten largest covering approximately 0.5%. Sequenced input: memory CD4+ T cells from PBMCs. The sample's subset: CD45RA-negative fraction. The receptors derive from a man aged 18 to 29 in good health. Some clones in this sample may be carry-over from other donors' samples.

The chain is built from TRBV18 and TRBJ1-2; TRBD1 agrees at 8 bases. Unmatched junction bases numbered 7, after V lost 3 bases and J lost 7 bases. Germline V lookup: CDR1 KGHSH, CDR2 LQKENI. This CDR3 spans 14 amino acids. The CDR3 is CASSPGQGRGGYTF. The CDR3 nucleotides read TGTGCCAGCTCACCCGGACAGGGAAGGGGTGGCTACACCTTC.

The V call is TRBV7-9, the J call TRBJ2-1; weak D call: TRBD2 (6 bases). The germline V gene has CDR1 SEHNR and CDR2 FQNEAQ (reference sequence). This CDR3 has 16 amino acids. V was clipped by 5 bases and J by 0 bases, with 14 bases between them. The CDR3 DNA reads as TGTGCCAGCAGCGGGGGGACCGCCAGCTCCTACAATGAGCAGTTCTTC. Encoded protein: CASSGGTASSYNEQFF.

CDR3 region: CASSLSLAAGEETQYF. In DNA, the CDR3 is TGTGCCAGCAGCTTAAGTCTAGCCGCCGGGGAAGAGACCCAGTACTTC. The chain employs TRBV7-2 and TRBJ2-5, with D perhaps TRBD2 (5 bases). In germline, CDR1 is SGHTA, CDR2 FQGNSA. Trimming took off 2 bases at V and 3 bases at J, with 16 bases between the two ends. CDR3 size: 16 residues. Combining the CDR3 with reference TRBV7-2 and TRBJ2-5 gives the whole variable domain GAGVSQSPSNKVTEKGKDVELRCDPISGHTALYWYRQSLGQGLEFLIYFQGNSAPDKSGLPSDRFSAERTGGSVSTLTIQRTQQEDSAVYLCASSLSLAAGEETQYFGPGTRLLVL.

This clone has a handful of counts. The rearrangement joins TRBV4-1 to TRBJ1-5, with 10 bases lining up with TRBD1. Losses at the gene ends were 3 bases for V and 0 bases for J; bases not matched to a gene: 2. CDR1 is MGHRA, CDR2 YSYEKL, per germline. This CDR3 is built from 16 residues. The CDR3 DNA reads TGCGCCAGCAGCCAGGGACAGGGGAATAGCAATCAGCCCCAGCATTTT. Translating gives CASSQGQGNSNQPQHF.

J is TRBJ2-4 and V is TRBV28, with 9 bases fitting TRBD2. Germline loops: CDR1 MDHEN, CDR2 SYDVKM. V lost 5 bases to trimming and J lost 1 base; unmatched junction nucleotides: 3. This CDR3 contains 15 residues. The CDR3 DNA reads as TGTGCCAGCAGTGGGGCGGGAGGGGCCAAAAACATTCAGTACTTC. The encoded protein is CASSGAGGAKNIQYF. The variable domain in full, with the rest retrieved from reference TRBV28 and TRBJ2-4, is DVKVTQSSRYLVKRTGEKVFLECVQDMDHENMFWYRQDPGLGLRLIYFSYDVKMKEKGDIPEGYSVSREKKERFSLILESASTNQTSMYLCASSGAGGAKNIQYFGAGTRLSVL.

The chain is built from TRBV6-6 and TRBJ2-1; no definite D call. Deletions cut 0 bases from V and 5 bases from J, with 8 bases between. The CDR3 runs 14 residues. Per germline, CDR1 MNHNY and CDR2 SVGAGI (reference sequence). The CDR3 loop is CASSYSGKDNEQFF. For the CDR3, the DNA is TGTGCCAGCAGTTACTCGGGGAAAGACAATGAGCAGTTCTTC.

This clone was seen more than once but under ten times. The chain employs TRBV11-2 and TRBJ2-3; D call uncertain. V lost 2 bases and J lost 7, with 10 bases in between. This CDR3 has 13 residues. The germline V gene encodes CDR1 SGHAT and CDR2 FQNNGV. CDR3 loop: CASSLNSENTQYF. Written as DNA, the CDR3 is TGTGCCAGCAGCTTAAATTCAGAGAATACGCAGTATTTT.

This rearrangement joins TRBV28 to TRBJ2-7; D call uncertain. The CDR3 contains 11 residues. The germline CDR1 and CDR2 sequences are MDHEN and SYDVKM. The V gene lost 3 bases and the J gene lost 5 bases, with 5 bases spanning the gap. DNA of the CDR3: TGTGCCAGCAGTTTCCTGGACGAGCAGTACTTC. Translating it yields CASSFLDEQYF.

The chain recombines TRBV28 with TRBJ2-1; no reliable D call. Germline values: CDR1 MDHEN, CDR2 SYDVKM. Trimming took off 3 bases at V and 4 bases at J, with 4 bases between the two ends. The CDR3 is 12 residues long. DNA for the CDR3: TGTGCCAGCAGTTTCGGGTACAATGAGCAGTTCTTC. This codes for CASSFGYNEQFF. The whole variable domain, filled in from reference TRBV28 and TRBJ2-1, reads DVKVTQSSRYLVKRTGEKVFLECVQDMDHENMFWYRQDPGLGLRLIYFSYDVKMKEKGDIPEGYSVSREKKERFSLILESASTNQTSMYLCASSFGYNEQFFGPGTRLTVL.

The chain employs TRBV2 and TRBJ2-7; 11 positions match TRBD1. The germline V gene has CDR1 SNHLY and CDR2 FYNNEI. This CDR3 is 14 amino acids long. With 6 bases clipped from V and 0 bases from J, the junction kept 1 base outside the gene matches. The chain's CDR3 is CASSGQGASYEQYF. Here the CDR3 DNA reads TGTGCCAGCAGCGGACAGGGGGCCTCCTACGAGCAGTACTTC.

This clone was detected once. The CDR3 DNA is TGTGCCAGCAGTGAAACTCGGACAGGGGACTACGAGCAGTACTTC. As protein: CASSETRTGDYEQYF. The chain links TRBV2 to TRBJ2-7, with TRBD1 matching over 9 bases. Germline V gene sequence: CDR1 SNHLY, CDR2 FYNNEI. Trimming cost V 2 bases and J 3 bases; bases outside gene matches: 5. The CDR3 is 15 amino acids.

The chain has TRBV20-1 and TRBJ2-1; D remains unclear. Germline V gene lookup returns CDR1 DFQATT and CDR2 SNEGSKA (reference sequence). There are 10 residues in the CDR3. The CDR3 DNA sequence: TGCAGCCCCCTGGGAAATGAGCAGTTCTTC. Amino acid sequence: CSPLGNEQFF.

V gene TRBV19 combines with J gene TRBJ1-1; no reliable D call. The ends were cut back, 6 bases at V and 5 bases at J, with 19 bases in the middle. This CDR3 contains 15 residues. CDR1 and CDR2 (germline): LNHDA, SQIVND (reference sequence). The CDR3 region has the DNA TGTGCCAGTAGGGACCCGGGCAGGCTTGGAACTGAAGCTTTCTTT. Its translation: CASRDPGRLGTEAFF.

The V call is TRBV10-3, the J call TRBJ1-5; 8 bases fit TRBD1. This CDR3 is 15 amino acids long. The germline V gene encodes CDR1 ENHRY and CDR2 SYGVKD. J lost 3 bases, V lost 11 bases, and 12 bases had no gene match. The CDR3 is CASGGQDNPNQPQHF. CDR3 in DNA: TGTGCCTCGGGGGGACAGGACAACCCCAATCAGCCCCAGCATTTT.

J is TRBJ2-3 and V is TRBV5-1; D possibly corresponds to TRBD1 (6 bases). V lost 0 bases to trimming and J lost 0 bases, with 14 bases between them. Germline-derived CDR1 and CDR2 are SGHRS and YFSETQ. This CDR3 spans 17 amino acids. The CDR3 is CASSLDPLGASTDTQYF. CDR3 in DNA: TGCGCCAGCAGCTTGGATCCGCTGGGGGCTAGCACAGATACGCAGTATTTT.

A note on this clone: Other nucleotide sequences from this sample produce the same CDR3. This chain uses TRBV5-1 with TRBJ2-2; TRBD1 might be the D (5 bases). The V end lost 2 bases, the J end lost 0 bases, and 8 bases lay between the germline ends. Germline-derived CDR1 and CDR2 are SGHRS and YFSETQ. CDR3 length: 15 amino acids. The CDR3 sequence is CASSLGAPNTGELFF. CDR3 in DNA: TGCGCCAGCAGCTTAGGGGCCCCGAACACCGGGGAGCTGTTTTTT.

The V and J genes are TRBV6-6 and TRBJ2-5; 7 bases agree with TRBD2. The CDR3 consists of 13 residues. With V trimmed by 5 bases and J by 8 bases, 8 bases remained unmatched. Germline CDR1 and CDR2: MNHNY and SVGAGI (reference sequence). The CDR3 reads CASSETSPGTQYF. CDR3 sequence (DNA): TGTGCCAGCAGTGAGACTAGCCCAGGTACCCAGTACTTC.

DNA of the CDR3: TGTGCCAGCAGTGCCCGACCGGGACAGACTGAAGCTTTCTTT. Translating it yields CASSARPGQTEAFF. The chain joins TRBV6-6 to TRBJ1-1; 7 bases agree with TRBD1. J was trimmed by 5 bases and V by 5 bases; bases with no gene match: 8. The CDR3 runs to 14 residues. Germline CDR1 reads MNHNY; CDR2 reads SVGAGI (reference sequence).